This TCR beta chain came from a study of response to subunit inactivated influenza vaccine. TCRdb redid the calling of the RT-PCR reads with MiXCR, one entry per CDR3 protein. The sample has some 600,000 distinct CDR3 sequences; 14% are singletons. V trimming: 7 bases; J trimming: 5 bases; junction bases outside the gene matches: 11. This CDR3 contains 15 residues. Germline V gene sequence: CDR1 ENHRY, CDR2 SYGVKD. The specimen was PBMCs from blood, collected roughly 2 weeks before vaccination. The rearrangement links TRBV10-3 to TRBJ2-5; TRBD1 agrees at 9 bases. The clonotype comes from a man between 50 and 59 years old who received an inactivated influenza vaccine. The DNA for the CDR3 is TGTGCCATCAAAACCGGGACAGGGAGCTTGGAGACCCAGTACTTC. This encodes CAIKTGTGSLETQYF.